One sample yielded the 32 T cell receptor beta chains listed below, sequenced in a study of OX40 agonist ivuxolimab in advanced cancers. Produced via immunoSEQ multiplex PCR; TCRdb's table is partial and in-frame only. In the table there are some 75,000 clones, 85% of which are singletons. This sample comprised CD4+ or CD8+ T cells sorted from blood, obtained in a trial of the OX40 agonist ivuxolimab. All receptors derive from an adult with an advanced solid tumor such as melanoma, head and neck, liver or kidney cancer.

The chain carries TRBV11-3 and TRBJ2-1; D is undetermined. In germline, CDR1 is SGHNT, CDR2 YENEEA. V lost 0 bases and J 7 bases, leaving 7 bases between the germline ends. CDR3 length equals 13 residues. The DNA for the CDR3 is TGTGCCAGCAGCTTAGATCGGGCGAATGAGCAGTTCTTC. Its protein is CASSLDRANEQFF.

The chain combines TRBV7-9 with TRBJ2-2; no clear D gene. V was pared by 1 base and J by 3 bases, with 18 bases between. The CDR3 spans 18 residues. Germline V gene data show CDR1 as SEHNR and CDR2 as FQNEAQ (reference sequence). CDR3 DNA sequence: TGTGCCAGCAGCTTAGAAGGTATAGCTACCCACGACACCGGGGAGCTGTTTTTT. It codes for CASSLEGIATHDTGELFF.

The rearrangement joins TRBV6-1 to TRBJ1-2, with D unclear. Germline V gene sequence: CDR1 MNHNS, CDR2 SASEGT. CDR3 length: 14 amino acids. V lost 8 bases to trimming and J lost 2 bases, with 15 bases between them. CDR3: CASARKDGNYGYTF. In DNA form, the CDR3 reads TGTGCCAGCGCCAGAAAGGACGGGAACTATGGCTACACCTTC.

This chain uses TRBV14 with TRBJ1-6, with TRBD1 as a possible D gene (5 bases). CDR1 and CDR2 from the germline V gene are SGHDN and FVKESK. This CDR3 has 16 residues. The germline V and J ends were trimmed by 2 bases and 5 bases, with 13 bases remaining between them. The CDR3 DNA sequence: TGTGCCAGCAGCCAAAGCGGGAGGGGAGATAATTCACCCCTCCACTTT. Amino acids: CASSQSGRGDNSPLHF.

CDR3 residues: CASSLGTLSSYEQYF. The CDR3, as DNA: TGTGCCAGCAGCTTGGGGACTCTCAGCTCCTACGAGCAGTACTTC. V usage is TRBV5-4 and J usage is TRBJ2-7; weak D call: TRBD2 (5 bases). CDR1 SGHNT and CDR2 YYREEE come from the germline V gene (reference sequence). Trimming pared 0 bases from V and 0 bases from J, leaving 10 bases between. This CDR3 has 15 amino acids.

This clone was seen a handful of times. The chain has TRBV6-1 and TRBJ1-3; D remains unclear. Trimming stripped 4 bases from V and 4 bases from J, with 11 bases between. The V gene's germline CDR1 is MNHNS and CDR2 SASEGT. This CDR3 comprises 14 residues. The DNA for the CDR3 is TGTGCCAGCAGTGTCGCCGATACGGGAAACACCATATATTTT. This encodes CASSVADTGNTIYF.

The chain combines TRBV6-5 with TRBJ1-1, with D possibly being TRBD1 (6 bases). V was clipped by 2 bases and J by 4 bases, with 17 bases between them. The germline V gene encodes CDR1 MNHEY and CDR2 SVGAGI. The CDR3 has 16 amino acids. In nucleotides, the CDR3 is TGTGCCAGCAGTTACGGTACGGGGGGGGCGAGCACTGAAGCTTTCTTT. Translated, it gives CASSYGTGGASTEAFF.

The chain carries TRBV18 and TRBJ1-3; no reliable D call. The CDR3 length is 17 residues. Germline V gene data show CDR1 as KGHSH and CDR2 as LQKENI. V gave up 3 bases and J gave up 0 bases, with 15 bases separating them. CDR3 in amino acids: CASSPLGLIYSGNTIYF. CDR3 DNA sequence: TGTGCCAGCTCACCCCTCGGACTTATTTACTCTGGAAACACCATATATTTT. Looking up the rest from reference TRBV18 and TRBJ1-3 gives the full variable domain: NAGVMQNPRHLVRRRGQEARLRCSPMKGHSHVYWYRQLPEEGLKFMVYLQKENIIDESGMPKERFSAEFPKEGPSILRIQQVVRGDSAAYFCASSPLGLIYSGNTIYFGEGSWLTVV.

CDR3 DNA sequence: TGTGCCAGCAGCGTTTCTCCGAACACTGAAGCTTTCTTT. Protein sequence: CASSVSPNTEAFF. J is TRBJ1-1 and V is TRBV9, with D unclear. Germline CDR1 SGDLS, CDR2 YYNGEE. CDR3 length: 13 amino acids. The V end was cut by 2 bases, the J end by 1 base, with 6 bases between. The variable domain in full, with the rest retrieved from reference TRBV9 and TRBJ1-1, is DSGVTQTPKHLITATGQRVTLRCSPRSGDLSVYWYQQSLDQGLQFLIQYYNGEERAKGNILERFSAQQFPDLHSELNLSSLELGDSALYFCASSVSPNTEAFFGQGTRLTVV.

The gene calls are TRBV7-2 and TRBJ2-2; D is ambiguous. CDR3 size: 14 residues. Trimming took 1 base from V and 6 from J, leaving 9 bases between them. The germline V gene encodes CDR1 SGHTA and CDR2 FQGNSA. CDR3 DNA sequence: TGTGCCAGCAGCTTAGAGTTTTCGGCCGGGGAGCTGTTTTTT. Translated, it gives CASSLEFSAGELFF.

The gene calls are TRBV6-1 and TRBJ1-2; D gene uncertain. Germline V gene lookup returns CDR1 MNHNS and CDR2 SASEGT. Trimming removed 1 base from V and 4 bases from J, with 7 bases in between. CDR3 length: 13 amino acids. DNA of the CDR3: TGTGCCAGCAGTGAAGTCGGGCCCTATGGCTACACCTTC. It is translated as CASSEVGPYGYTF.

The table lists this clone with a count of one. The chain links TRBV6-5 to TRBJ1-6; possibly TRBD1 for D (6 bases). CDR3 length equals 16 residues. Per the germline V gene, CDR1 is MNHEY and CDR2 is SVGAGI. Trimming cost V 0 bases and J 7 bases, with 13 bases left between them. The CDR3 DNA reads as TGTGCCAGCAGTTACTCGAGGACAGCCTCCAATTCACCCCTCCACTTT. Translation gives CASSYSRTASNSPLHF.

The genes are TRBV10-3 and TRBJ1-5; 7 bases align to TRBD1. V lost 3 bases and J lost 8; bases outside the gene matches: 10. Germline V gene sequence: CDR1 ENHRY, CDR2 SYGVKD. This CDR3 has 15 amino acids. The CDR3 DNA reads TGTGCCATCAGTGATTCGACAGGGACTTTGGAGCCCCAGCATTTT. As protein: CAISDSTGTLEPQHF.

The J gene is TRBJ2-1, the V gene TRBV5-5, with D perhaps TRBD2 (5 bases). V was clipped by 7 bases and J by 5 bases, with 19 bases between them. Germline loops: CDR1 SGHKS, CDR2 YYEKEE (reference sequence). The CDR3 is 15 residues long. CDR3 protein: CASAVDSERHNEQFF. The DNA of the CDR3 is TGTGCCAGCGCCGTCGATTCTGAGCGGCACAATGAGCAGTTCTTC.

The V gene is TRBV28, the J gene TRBJ2-5; D unclear. The ends were cut back, 2 bases at V and 5 bases at J, with 9 bases in the middle. This CDR3 is built from 13 residues. CDR1 is MDHEN and CDR2 is SYDVKM in the germline V gene. The CDR3 DNA sequence: TGTGCCAGCAGTTTAGGTGGCTCCGAGACCCAGTACTTC. Protein sequence: CASSLGGSETQYF.

The rearrangement joins TRBV30 to TRBJ1-3; the match to TRBD1 covers 7 bases. The CDR3 totals 14 residues. Germline V CDR1 and CDR2: GTSNPN, SVGIG (reference sequence). The V gene end was trimmed by 7 bases and the J gene end by 0 bases; junction bases not matched to a gene: 6. CDR3 bases: TGTGCCTCCAATGGGGACAGCTCTGGAAACACCATATATTTT. Encoded protein: CASNGDSSGNTIYF.

The chain combines TRBV4-2 with TRBJ2-7, with a weak D call TRBD2 (7 bases). Trimming left V 1 base short and J 3 bases short, with 16 bases between. This CDR3 comprises 16 residues. Germline V gives CDR1 LGHNA, CDR2 YNFKEQ. This CDR3 is CASSQAGAGVLYEQYF. CDR3 bases: TGTGCCAGCAGCCAAGCGGGGGCGGGAGTCCTCTACGAGCAGTACTTC.

V is TRBV7-9 and J is TRBJ1-1; maybe TRBD1 (5 bases). Trimming took 3 bases from V and 1 from J, leaving 6 bases between them. This CDR3 spans 13 amino acids. Germline V gives CDR1 SEHNR, CDR2 FQNEAQ (reference sequence). The CDR3 sequence: CASSFTGNTEAFF. The CDR3 DNA is TGTGCCAGCAGCTTCACAGGGAACACTGAAGCTTTCTTT. The full variable domain, its missing parts supplied by reference TRBV7-9 and TRBJ1-1, is DTGVSQNPRHKITKRGQNVTFRCDPISEHNRLYWYRQTLGQGPEFLTYFQNEAQLEKSRLLSDRFSAERPKGSFSTLEIQRTEQGDSAMYLCASSFTGNTEAFFGQGTRLTVV.

J is TRBJ2-7 and V is TRBV6-5; either TRBD1 or TRBD2 may fit D (5 bases each). V dropped 2 bases and J dropped 4 bases, with 12 bases sitting between them. Germline loops: CDR1 MNHEY, CDR2 SVGAGI. CDR3 length: 14 residues. CDR3 coding DNA: TGTGCCAGCAGTTACCGGCCAGAGGGGTACGAGCAGTACTTC. Its protein is CASSYRPEGYEQYF.

CDR3 in DNA: TGTGCCAGCAGCTCCCGGTTTAGCGCAGATACGCAGTATTTT. Protein: CASSSRFSADTQYF. This sequence joins TRBV11-2 and TRBJ2-3; tentatively, D is TRBD2 (5 bases). The CDR3 runs 14 residues. Trimming removed 4 bases from V and 4 bases from J, with 12 bases in between. Germline CDR1 and CDR2: SGHAT and FQNNGV.

This chain uses TRBV27 with TRBJ2-4; 8 bases line up with TRBD2. V was pared by 3 bases and J by 8 bases, with 6 bases of the junction left unmatched. CDR3 size: 14 residues. Germline V lookup: CDR1 MNHEY, CDR2 SMNVEV (reference sequence). The CDR3, as DNA: TGTGCCAGCAGTTTGATGGGACTAGGATACATTCAGTACTTC. This translates into CASSLMGLGYIQYF.

This clone was recorded once. The chain couples TRBV9 to TRBJ2-1, with D perhaps matching TRBD1 or TRBD2 (6 bases each). The ends were cut back, 3 bases at V and 8 bases at J, with 12 bases in the middle. CDR1 is SGDLS, CDR2 YYNGEE, per germline. The CDR3 runs to 13 residues. The CDR3 bases are TGTGCCAGCAGCGAGGGGGGTCGGTATGAGCAGTTCTTC. It encodes CASSEGGRYEQFF.

V is TRBV4-3 and J is TRBJ2-1; D possibly corresponds to TRBD2 (7 bases). Trimming took 0 bases from V and 5 from J, leaving 17 bases between them. Germline CDR1 LGHNA, CDR2 YSLEER. The CDR3 consists of 17 residues. The CDR3: CASSQDTLGGVHNEQFF. The DNA for the CDR3 is TGCGCCAGCAGCCAAGATACCTTAGGGGGGGTTCACAATGAGCAGTTCTTC.

This chain uses TRBV27 with TRBJ2-2; possible D gene TRBD2, 7 bases. In germline, CDR1 is MNHEY, CDR2 SMNVEV (reference sequence). The CDR3 is 16 residues long. Trimming left V 7 bases short and J 7 bases short, with 22 bases between. DNA for the CDR3: TGTGCCAGCACCAAGAATGGGGGGGCGCGTGTCGGGGAGCTGTTTTTT. Amino acids: CASTKNGGARVGELFF.

The CDR3 loop is CASSILVTGGNKRNTIYF. DNA of the CDR3: TGTGCCAGTAGTATTCTCGTGACAGGGGGTAATAAGAGAAACACCATATATTTT. The chain couples TRBV19 to TRBJ1-3, with 9 bases identical to TRBD1. This CDR3 spans 18 amino acids. Germline V lookup: CDR1 LNHDA, CDR2 SQIVND (reference sequence). V lost 3 bases, J lost 5 bases, and 14 bases stayed unmatched. Based on the CDR3 plus reference TRBV19 and TRBJ1-3, the full variable domain is DGGITQSPKYLFRKEGQNVTLSCEQNLNHDAMYWYRQDPGQGLRLIYYSQIVNDFQKGDIAEGYSVSREKKESFPLTVTSAQKNPTAFYLCASSILVTGGNKRNTIYFGEGSWLTVV.

Comments on this clone: An end of the junction differs from the germline gene, which may be a read error. The genes are TRBV5-3 and TRBJ2-5; TRBD1 matches at 7 bases. TRBV5-3 is an ORF for which the function is uncertain. CDR3 length equals 14 residues. The CDR3 DNA reads as TGTGCCAGCAGCTTGGACGACAGGGTAGAGACCCAGTACTTC. This gives the protein CASSLDDRVETQYF.

The V call is TRBV25-1, the J call TRBJ2-1, with TRBD2 as a possible D gene (5 bases). Germline loops: CDR1 MGHDK, CDR2 SYGVNS. The CDR3 contains 16 residues. V was shortened by 3 bases and J by 3 bases, with 15 bases between the two germline ends. The CDR3 region has the DNA TGTGCCAGCAGTGACCGGGTGAACGGGATCTACAATGAGCAGTTCTTC. It specifies CASSDRVNGIYNEQFF. Looking up the rest from reference TRBV25-1 and TRBJ2-1 gives the full variable domain: EADIYQTPRYLVIGTGKKITLECSQTMGHDKMYWYQQDPGMELHLIHYSYGVNSTEKGDLSSESTVSRIRTEHFPLTLESARPSHTSQYLCASSDRVNGIYNEQFFGPGTRLTVL.

V and J are TRBV5-3 and TRBJ2-7; D gene unclear. TRBV5-3 is classed as an ORF, of uncertain function. V shed 8 bases and J shed 7 bases, with 19 bases lying between them. CDR3 size: 13 residues. The DNA for the CDR3 is TGTGCCAGCAGCCCCCGTAGACCTACGGAGCAGTACTTC. Translation gives CASSPRRPTEQYF.

The V gene is TRBV6-6, the J gene TRBJ2-7, with 10 nucleotides matching TRBD1. V lost 2 bases and J lost 4; bases outside the gene matches: 2. Germline CDR1 is MNHNY and CDR2 is SVGAGI (reference sequence). CDR3 length equals 14 residues. The CDR3, as DNA: TGTGCCAGCAGTTACCCGGGACAGGGGTACGAGCAGTACTTC. It yields the protein CASSYPGQGYEQYF.

The chain combines TRBV7-8 with TRBJ2-5, with TRBD1 matching over 8 bases. The J segment lost 11 bases and the V segment lost 3 bases, leaving 14 bases of the junction unmatched. The germline gives CDR1 SGHVS, CDR2 FQNEAQ. The CDR3 is 15 amino acids. This chain's CDR3 is CASSLGLDREKKQYF. CDR3 in DNA: TGTGCCAGCAGCTTGGGTTTGGACAGGGAAAAAAAGCAGTACTTC. Full variable domain (rest looked up from reference TRBV7-8 and TRBJ2-5): GAGVSQSPRYKVAKRGQDVALRCDPISGHVSLFWYQQALGQGPEFLTYFQNEAQLDKSGLPSDRFFAERPEGSVSTLKIQRTQQEDSAVYLCASSLGLDREKKQYFGPGTRLLVL.

The genes are TRBV27 and TRBJ1-5, with D tentatively TRBD1 (5 bases). The germline gives CDR1 MNHEY, CDR2 SMNVEV (reference sequence). The V end lost 5 bases, the J end lost 0 bases, and 23 bases lay between the germline ends. The CDR3 consists of 19 residues. The CDR3, as DNA: TGTGCCAGCAGTCCCCAGACAGAGCATTCCTTCTATAGCAATCAGCCCCAGCATTTT. Protein sequence: CASSPQTEHSFYSNQPQHF.

The genes are TRBV7-9 and TRBJ1-5; D unresolved. Looked up from germline, CDR1 is SEHNR and CDR2 is FQNEAQ (reference sequence). The germline V and J ends were trimmed by 1 base and 9 bases, with 13 bases remaining between them. CDR3 length equals 14 residues. DNA of the CDR3: TGTGCCAGCAGCTTAGGGCGGGGTCCCGCGCCCCAGCATTTT. This sequence encodes CASSLGRGPAPQHF.